This T cell receptor (beta chain) was found in a study of T cells after yellow fever vaccination. Study-level results: Booster sampling recovered most clones from primary vaccination (96% CD4, 80% to 90% CD8). Highly abundant clonotypes carried over from the bulk population could end up in FACS-sorted repertoires as contaminants. A faster peak, day 5 versus 15, was reached by the weaker secondary response. A small proportion of clonotypes was detected in both the CD4 and CD8 compartments.

One entry per CDR3 protein, called by TCRdb with MiXCR from the 5' RACE reads. The sample has 600,000 to 750,000 distinct CDR3 sequences, approximately 13% seen once. Comment on this clonotype: Its cognate antigen is unknown.

This TCR was recovered from a man in his thirties or forties who received the YFV17D yellow fever vaccine. The sequencing here drew on PBMCs, taken on the day of the yellow fever booster vaccination.

DNA for the CDR3: TGCAGTGCCCGACAGGGAGCCCCATTGAATGAGCAGTTCTTC. Its translation is CSARQGAPLNEQFF. This chain connects TRBV20-1 to TRBJ2-1; TRBD1 aligns across 7 bases. This CDR3 spans 14 amino acids. Germline V gene lookup returns CDR1 DFQATT and CDR2 SNEGSKA (reference sequence). V trimming: 6 bases; J trimming: 7 bases; junction bases outside the gene matches: 12.